This entry lists 25 T cell receptor beta chains sequenced from one sample in a study of shared clonotypes between healthy human individuals. Profiled with immunoSEQ multiplex PCR; TCRdb holds only in-frame clones, not every one. This table holds around 700,000 clones, about two thirds found once. Specimen: memory CD4+ T cells sorted from blood. Subset noted: CD45RA-negative fraction. These receptors were collected from a woman aged 30 to 39 in good health.

This chain connects TRBV2 to TRBJ2-3; perhaps TRBD2 as D (6 bases). Per germline, CDR1 SNHLY and CDR2 FYNNEI. Deletions cut 6 bases from V and 5 bases from J, with 15 bases between. This CDR3 has 14 residues. The CDR3 DNA reads TGTGCCAGCAGGGTAGCGGAGGCGGAAGATACGCAGTATTTT. Protein product: CASRVAEAEDTQYF.

The CDR3 nucleotides are TGTGCCAGCTCACAAGGACAGATGAGCTCTGGAAACACCATATATTTT. Protein: CASSQGQMSSGNTIYF. J is TRBJ1-3 and V is TRBV18; D perhaps matches TRBD1 (6 bases). CDR3 size: 16 residues. CDR1 is KGHSH, CDR2 LQKENI, per germline. Trimming removed 4 bases at V and 0 bases at J, with 13 bases between.

This clone was found once. V gene TRBV28 combines with J gene TRBJ1-2; unclear D gene. The CDR3 runs 15 residues. In germline, CDR1 is MDHEN, CDR2 SYDVKM. Trimming left V 3 bases short and J 6 bases short, with 17 bases between. The CDR3 loop is CASSFLSPESNGYTF. The CDR3 bases are TGTGCCAGCAGTTTTCTTAGTCCAGAAAGTAATGGCTACACCTTC.

The chain uses TRBV6-5 and TRBJ2-2, with TRBD1 matching 8 bases. Trimming at V came to 6 bases and at J to 5 bases, leaving 8 bases not matched to a gene. The CDR3 has 15 residues. CDR1 and CDR2 (germline): MNHEY, SVGAGI. Here the CDR3 DNA reads TGTGCCAGCAGAAGTGGGACAGGAGAAACCGGGGAGCTGTTTTTT. Amino acids: CASRSGTGETGELFF.

This clone has just a few counts. The V call is TRBV7-6, the J call TRBJ2-2; perhaps TRBD2 as D (5 bases). Trimming removed 5 bases from V and 6 bases from J, with 16 bases in between. Germline lookup yields CDR1 SGHVS and CDR2 FNYEAQ. The CDR3 loop spans 15 amino acids. The CDR3 is CASSPTSAAAGELFF. The CDR3 DNA sequence: TGTGCCAGCAGCCCCACCTCAGCGGCAGCCGGGGAGCTGTTTTTT. Based on the CDR3 plus reference TRBV7-6 and TRBJ2-2, the full variable domain is GAGVSQSPRYKVTKRGQDVALRCDPISGHVSLYWYRQALGQGPEFLTYFNYEAQQDKSGLPNDRFSAERPEGSISTLTIQRTEQRDSAMYRCASSPTSAAAGELFFGEGSRLTVL.

The table lists this clone with many counts. Other DNA sequences from this sample encode an identical CDR3 as well. The chain joins TRBV28 to TRBJ1-2, with TRBD1 matching 8 bases. The CDR3 runs 14 residues. Trimming took 5 bases from V and 2 from J; bases not matched to a gene: 4. Germline V CDR1 and CDR2: MDHEN, SYDVKM. The CDR3, as DNA: TGTGCCAGCAGTCTCCGGACAGGGAACTATGGCTACACCTTC. As protein: CASSLRTGNYGYTF.

This chain joins TRBV28 and TRBJ2-7; D call uncertain. Trimming shortened V by 8 bases and J by 2 bases, and 16 bases separated the two germline ends. The CDR3 is 14 amino acids. Germline loops: CDR1 MDHEN, CDR2 SYDVKM. CDR3 in amino acids: CASLRTVGAYEQYF. In nucleotides, the CDR3 is TGTGCCAGCCTAAGAACAGTTGGAGCCTACGAGCAGTACTTC.

This clone was counted a few times. V usage is TRBV7-9 and J usage is TRBJ2-2; the D is unclear. The V and J ends lost 1 base and 9 bases respectively, with 15 bases between them. Germline values: CDR1 SEHNR, CDR2 FQNEAQ (reference sequence). The CDR3 runs to 15 residues. CDR3 loop: CASSLDGAKGRELFF. Written as DNA, the CDR3 is TGTGCCAGCAGCTTAGATGGCGCCAAAGGACGGGAGCTGTTTTTT.

This clone was recorded once. J is TRBJ2-3 and V is TRBV4-1; D remains ambiguous. V was trimmed by 2 bases and J by 4 bases, leaving 16 bases between them. The CDR3 contains 16 residues. Germline V gene data show CDR1 as MGHRA and CDR2 as YSYEKL. CDR3 amino acids: CASSQPTQKVADTQYF. CDR3 nucleotide sequence: TGCGCCAGCAGCCAACCGACTCAAAAGGTAGCAGATACGCAGTATTTT.

The chain uses TRBV28 and TRBJ2-5; 8 bases fit TRBD1. This CDR3 is 15 amino acids long. Germline-derived CDR1 and CDR2 are MDHEN and SYDVKM. V was clipped by 3 bases and J by 5 bases; unmatched bases: 8. The CDR3 DNA reads TGTGCCAGCAGTTTCCGAGCAGGGGGCGCGGAGACCCAGTACTTC. It translates to CASSFRAGGAETQYF.

The genes are TRBV5-1 and TRBJ2-3; a possible D gene is TRBD2 (5 bases). CDR3 length equals 14 residues. V was trimmed by 4 bases and J by 5 bases, leaving 14 bases between them. Germline V CDR1 and CDR2: SGHRS, YFSETQ. The CDR3 reads CASSTLAAGDTQYF. DNA of the CDR3: TGCGCCAGCAGCACCTTGGCCGCGGGAGATACGCAGTATTTT.

The chain has TRBV5-1 and TRBJ1-3, with 7 bases aligning to TRBD1. In germline, CDR1 is SGHRS, CDR2 YFSETQ. This CDR3 region has 15 residues. V shed 4 bases and J 0 bases; nucleotides not matched to a gene: 4. The CDR3 bases are TGCGCCAGCAGCAGGGACAGCAGCTCTGGAAACACCATATATTTT. This encodes CASSRDSSSGNTIYF.

The chain has TRBV30 and TRBJ1-2; D call uncertain. This CDR3 is built from 12 residues. Germline-derived CDR1 and CDR2 are GTSNPN and SVGIG (reference sequence). Trimming cost V 3 bases and J 3 bases, with 8 bases left between them. CDR3 sequence (DNA): TGTGCCTGGAGCGGCAGCCACTATGGCTACACCTTC. It encodes CAWSGSHYGYTF.

Details on this clone: This specimen includes other DNA sequences encoding the same CDR3. The chain is built from TRBV15 and TRBJ2-5, with no clear D. In germline, CDR1 is LNHNV, CDR2 YYDKDF (reference sequence). V lost 0 bases, J lost 5 bases, and 7 bases lay in between. CDR3 length: 13 amino acids. CDR3 residues: CATSRDLKETQYF. CDR3 DNA: TGTGCCACCAGCAGAGATTTGAAGGAGACCCAGTACTTC.

The chain employs TRBV19 and TRBJ2-7, with 13 bases lining up with TRBD2. The CDR3 has 16 amino acids. The ends lost 6 bases at V and 2 bases at J; junction bases unmatched: 7. The V gene's germline CDR1 is LNHDA and CDR2 SQIVND (reference sequence). The DNA of the CDR3 is TGTGCCAGTAGCGAAGTGGGACTAGCGGGGCCCTACGAGCAGTACTTC. Its protein is CASSEVGLAGPYEQYF.

This clone was observed once. V usage is TRBV7-9 and J usage is TRBJ1-1; a possible D gene is TRBD1 (5 bases). V shed 5 bases and J shed 1 base, with 17 bases lying between them. The germline CDR1 and CDR2 sequences are SEHNR and FQNEAQ (reference sequence). This CDR3 is 16 amino acids long. The CDR3 protein is CASSPVRGGGNTEAFF. For the CDR3, the DNA is TGTGCCAGCAGCCCAGTACGGGGCGGCGGGAACACTGAAGCTTTCTTT. Looking up the rest from reference TRBV7-9 and TRBJ1-1 gives the full variable domain: DTGVSQNPRHKITKRGQNVTFRCDPISEHNRLYWYRQTLGQGPEFLTYFQNEAQLEKSRLLSDRFSAERPKGSFSTLEIQRTEQGDSAMYLCASSPVRGGGNTEAFFGQGTRLTVV.

This chain connects TRBV28 to TRBJ1-2; 8 bases match TRBD1. CDR3 length: 15 amino acids. Trimming at V came to 5 bases and at J to 1 base, leaving 6 bases not matched to a gene. CDR1 is MDHEN and CDR2 is SYDVKM in the germline V gene. CDR3: CASSRDRGLNYGYTF. In DNA, the CDR3 is TGTGCCAGCAGTCGAGACAGGGGTCTTAACTATGGCTACACCTTC.

CDR3 bases: TGTGCCAGCAGCGTCTCGGACAGGGGGGACATTCAGTACTTC. Residues: CASSVSDRGDIQYF. This chain uses TRBV9 with TRBJ2-4; 10 positions match TRBD1. V lost 2 bases and J lost 8; bases outside the gene matches: 4. The CDR3 is 14 residues long. Germline lookup yields CDR1 SGDLS and CDR2 YYNGEE.

This chain uses TRBV6-5 with TRBJ2-7; 13 bases line up with TRBD2. The CDR3 length is 15 residues. V dropped 3 bases and J dropped 7; count of bases not matched to a gene: 6. Germline assignment: CDR1 MNHEY and CDR2 SVGAGI. CDR3 in amino acids: CASSYYTSGRGEQYF. The DNA of the CDR3 is TGTGCCAGCAGTTATTATACTAGCGGGAGGGGTGAGCAGTACTTC.

In DNA form, the CDR3 reads TGCGCCAGCAGTCAAAAGGCTAGCGGGAGCCGTGGCACCGGGGAGCTGTTTTTT. This gives the protein CASSQKASGSRGTGELFF. The rearrangement joins TRBV23-1 to TRBJ2-2; 10 nucleotides match TRBD2. TRBV23-1 is flagged as an ORF with uncertain function. The CDR3 is 18 amino acids. J was trimmed by 4 bases and V by 2 bases; bases with no gene match: 10.

J is TRBJ1-1 and V is TRBV5-1; TRBD1 aligns across 10 bases. Looked up from germline, CDR1 is SGHRS and CDR2 is YFSETQ. V lost 3 bases and J lost 0; bases outside the gene matches: 5. CDR3 length: 16 amino acids. The CDR3 is CASSSGDRGMNTEAFF. CDR3 nucleotide sequence: TGCGCCAGCAGCTCCGGGGACAGGGGAATGAACACTGAAGCTTTCTTT.

This rearrangement joins TRBV6-5 to TRBJ2-1, with 7 bases matching TRBD2. There are 15 residues in the CDR3. Germline V gene data show CDR1 as MNHEY and CDR2 as SVGAGI. Trimming took 6 bases from V and 1 from J; bases not matched to a gene: 6. The DNA of the CDR3 is TGTGCCAGCAGCACCAGCGGGAATTCCTACAATGAGCAGTTCTTC. As protein: CASSTSGNSYNEQFF.

This chain joins TRBV4-1 and TRBJ2-7, with a weak D call TRBD2 (5 bases). This CDR3 is 12 amino acids long. Per germline, CDR1 MGHRA and CDR2 YSYEKL. V lost 3 bases and J 6 bases, leaving 9 bases between the germline ends. In DNA form, the CDR3 reads TGCGCCAGCAGCCATATAAGCGGCGAGCAGTACTTC. It is translated as CASSHISGEQYF.

The rearrangement joins TRBV5-1 to TRBJ2-3; tentative D call: TRBD1 (6 bases). The ends were cut back, 0 bases at V and 4 bases at J, with 9 bases in the middle. This CDR3 has 14 residues. Germline CDR1 SGHRS, CDR2 YFSETQ. The CDR3, as DNA: TGCGCCAGCAGCTTGGGGGGGCACTCAGATACGCAGTATTTT. This encodes CASSLGGHSDTQYF. Complete variable domain (other parts from reference TRBV5-1 and TRBJ2-3): KAGVTQTPRYLIKTRGQQVTLSCSPISGHRSVSWYQQTPGQGLQFLFEYFSETQRNKGNFPGRFSGRQFSNSRSEMNVSTLELGDSALYLCASSLGGHSDTQYFGPGTRLTVL.

The chain joins TRBV7-9 to TRBJ1-1; D uncertain. There are 14 residues in the CDR3. Trimming left V 4 bases short and J 13 bases short, with 22 bases between. Germline values: CDR1 SEHNR, CDR2 FQNEAQ (reference sequence). CDR3 sequence reads: CASSSVLGDFDGFF. For the CDR3, the DNA is TGTGCCAGCAGCTCAGTTTTAGGAGATTTCGATGGTTTCTTT.